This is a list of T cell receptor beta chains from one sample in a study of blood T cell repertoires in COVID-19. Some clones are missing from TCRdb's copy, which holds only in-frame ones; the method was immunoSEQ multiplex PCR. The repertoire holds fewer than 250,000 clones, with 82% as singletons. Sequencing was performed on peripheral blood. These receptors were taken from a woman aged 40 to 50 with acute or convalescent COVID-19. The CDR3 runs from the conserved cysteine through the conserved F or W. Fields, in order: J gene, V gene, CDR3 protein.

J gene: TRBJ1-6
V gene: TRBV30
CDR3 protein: CAWQGISYNSPLHF

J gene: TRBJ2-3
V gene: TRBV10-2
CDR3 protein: CASSPMTGTDTQYF

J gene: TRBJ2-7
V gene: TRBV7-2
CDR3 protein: CASSQPTSGFYEQYF

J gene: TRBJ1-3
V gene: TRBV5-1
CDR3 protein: CASSVVPGQGQGNTIYF

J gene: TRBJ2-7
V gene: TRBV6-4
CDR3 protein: CASSDHQGLYEQYF

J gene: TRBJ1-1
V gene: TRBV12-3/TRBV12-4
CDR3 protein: CASSPQGVTEAFF

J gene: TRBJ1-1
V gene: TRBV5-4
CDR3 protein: CASRPPGQGLGAFF

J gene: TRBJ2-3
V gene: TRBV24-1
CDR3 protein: CATSEPDSNAAQYF

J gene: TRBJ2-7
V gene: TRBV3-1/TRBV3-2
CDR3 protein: CASSRTPGQGSSYEQYF

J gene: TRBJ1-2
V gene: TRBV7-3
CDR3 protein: CASSLGQTGDGYTF

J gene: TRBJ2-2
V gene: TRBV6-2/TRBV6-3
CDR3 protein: CASSLRRRDTGELFF

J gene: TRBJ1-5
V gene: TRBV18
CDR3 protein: CASSRQGELPGGNQPQHF

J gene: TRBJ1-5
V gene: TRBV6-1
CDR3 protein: CASSLSGLNGQPQHF

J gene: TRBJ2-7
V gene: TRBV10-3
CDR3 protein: CAIRVTTGGTYEQYF

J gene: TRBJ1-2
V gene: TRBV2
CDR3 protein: CASSEALLELGGDGYTF

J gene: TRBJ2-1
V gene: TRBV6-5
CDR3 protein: CASRGESGISNEQFF

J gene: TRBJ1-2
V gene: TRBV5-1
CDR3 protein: CASSLDAGGDGYTF

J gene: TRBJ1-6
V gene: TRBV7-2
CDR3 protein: CASSSRQAGPLHF

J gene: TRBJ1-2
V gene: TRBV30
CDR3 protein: CAWSVRGERYTF

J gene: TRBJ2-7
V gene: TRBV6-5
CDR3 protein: CASQDRPSYEQYF

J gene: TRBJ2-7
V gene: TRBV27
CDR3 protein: CASRTGGHEQYF

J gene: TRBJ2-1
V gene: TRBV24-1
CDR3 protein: CATSDSAWNEQFF

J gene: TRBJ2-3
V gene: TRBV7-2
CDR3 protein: CASSLAESTAWTNTDTQYF

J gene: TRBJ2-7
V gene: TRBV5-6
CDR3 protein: CASSSLLRDRGYEQYF

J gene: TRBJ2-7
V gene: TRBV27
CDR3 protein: CASSPSTTGSEQYF

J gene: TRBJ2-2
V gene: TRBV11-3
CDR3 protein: CASSSRNGAGPYGELFF

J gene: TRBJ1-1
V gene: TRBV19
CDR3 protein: CASSEDRGTEAFF

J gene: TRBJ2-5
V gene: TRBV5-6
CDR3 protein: CASSGTTGPGETQYF

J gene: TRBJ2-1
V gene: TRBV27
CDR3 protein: CASSPRDRGLVDEQFF

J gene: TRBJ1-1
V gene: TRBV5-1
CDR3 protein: CASSLVAAQPNTEAFF

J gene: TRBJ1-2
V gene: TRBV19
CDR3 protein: CASRAPDRGDYGYTF

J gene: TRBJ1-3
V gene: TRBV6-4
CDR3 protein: CASRSGPARVGNTIYF

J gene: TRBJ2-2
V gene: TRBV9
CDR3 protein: CASSVDLAGVGGELFF

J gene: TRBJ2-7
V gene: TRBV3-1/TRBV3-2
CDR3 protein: CASSHQGRGKTYEQYF

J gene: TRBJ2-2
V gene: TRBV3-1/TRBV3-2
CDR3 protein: CASSLYLLRQGRGGELFF

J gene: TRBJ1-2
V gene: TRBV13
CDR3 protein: CASSLEGRGDGYTF

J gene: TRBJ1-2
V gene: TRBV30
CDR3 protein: CAWSVSGYGYTF

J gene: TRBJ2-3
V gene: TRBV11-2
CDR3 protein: CASSYTSGIRGDTQYF

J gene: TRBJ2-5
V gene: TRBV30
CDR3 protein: CAWSPLAGETQYF

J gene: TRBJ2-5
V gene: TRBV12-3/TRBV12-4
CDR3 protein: CASCWSEETQYF

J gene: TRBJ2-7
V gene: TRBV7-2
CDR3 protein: CASSLRGTSGSPGEQYF

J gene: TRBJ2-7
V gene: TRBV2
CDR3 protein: CASSEADQEEGGNEQYF

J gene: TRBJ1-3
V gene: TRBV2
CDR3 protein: CASRRGDFDGNTIYF

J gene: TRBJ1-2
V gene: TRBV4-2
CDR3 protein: CASSQEPNSVNYGYTF

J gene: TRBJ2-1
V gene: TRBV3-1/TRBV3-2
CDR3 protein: CASSQFTRSNEQFF

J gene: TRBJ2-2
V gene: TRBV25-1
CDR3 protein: CASSDPAGWNTGELFF